This TCR beta chain was recovered during a study of T cell responses to AZD1222 COVID-19 vaccine. Across the whole study: Analyses pooled second doses at about 4 or about 12 weeks.

TCRdb's copy holds only in-frame clones and misses some; the assay was immunoSEQ multiplex PCR. The table shows roughly 170,000 clones, with about nine tenths occurring only once. Germline V gene sequence: CDR1 KGHDR, CDR2 SFDVKD. Trimming removed 1 base at V and 5 bases at J, with 7 bases between. CDR3 length: 14 residues. Source: peripheral blood, taken on day 0 of AZD1222 vaccination. The sequence derives from an adult in good health. This sequence joins TRBV24-1 and TRBJ2-2; D remains ambiguous. The CDR3 reads CATSDLPSTGELFF. DNA for the CDR3: TGTGCCACCAGTGATTTACCCTCGACCGGGGAGCTGTTTTTT.